The rows below give T cell receptor beta chains drawn from one sample of a study of blood T cells in healthy people across ages. TCRdb reprocessed the 5' RACE reads with MiXCR, giving one entry per CDR3 protein. Of over 1,200,000 distinct CDR3 sequences in the sample, 59% were seen once. Source material: blood. The receptors here all came from a man younger than 30 in good health. Both conserved end residues are part of each CDR3. The order of the fields is D gene, CDR3 length, clone size, J gene, V gene, CDR3 protein, CDR3 DNA. A D gene is named only where the DNA matches it firmly. The listing skips clone size in some rows; elsewhere it reads once, few, many or a size class.

>NA|14|once|TRBJ1-2|TRBV6-5
CASSYDEALYGYTF
TGTGCCAGCAGTTACGACGAAGCCTTGTATGGCTACACCTTC
>NA|12|NA|TRBJ2-5|TRBV6-2/TRBV6-3
CASSYTADQEYF
TGTGCCAGCAGTTATACCGCGGACCAGGAGTACTTC
>NA|15|NA|TRBJ1-1|TRBV6-2/TRBV6-3
CASSFPFTGTTEAFF
TGTGCCAGCAGTTTCCCCTTTACCGGGACCACTGAAGCTTTCTTT
>NA|12|few|TRBJ2-1|TRBV29-1
CSVPWGYNEQFF
TGCAGCGTTCCATGGGGGTACAATGAGCAGTTCTTC
>NA|14|NA|TRBJ2-3|TRBV6-1
CASSESSSTDTQYF
TGTGCCAGCAGTGAATCTTCCAGCACAGATACGCAGTATTTT
>NA|16|NA|TRBJ2-5|TRBV6-2/TRBV6-3
CASSIPTFGQQETQYF
TGTGCCAGCAGTATCCCTACCTTCGGACAGCAAGAGACCCAGTACTTC
>TRBD2|15|NA|TRBJ2-3|TRBV2
CASSASGRGTDTQYF
TGTGCCAGCAGTGCTAGCGGGAGAGGTACAGATACACAGTATTTT
>NA|13|NA|TRBJ1-1|TRBV6-5
CASSPTANTETFF
TGTGCCAGCAGTCCTACAGCGAACACTGAAACTTTCTTT
>NA|13|few|TRBJ2-3|TRBV27
CASSPLILNTQYF
TGTGCCAGCAGTCCCCTGATACTAAATACGCAGTATTTT
>TRBD1|15|NA|TRBJ1-5|TRBV7-2
CASSSDRGLTQPQHF
TGTGCCAGCAGCTCTGACAGGGGGTTGACTCAGCCCCAGCATTTT
>TRBD1|15|once|TRBJ1-2|TRBV12-3/TRBV12-4
CASSLARTGKSGYTF
TGTGCCAGCAGTTTAGCTCGGACAGGGAAGAGTGGCTACACCTTC
>TRBD2|16|NA|TRBJ2-7|TRBV9
CASSVGTSGSGNEQYF
TGTGCCAGCAGCGTTGGAACTAGCGGGTCCGGCAATGAGCAGTACTTC
>TRBD1|17|NA|TRBJ2-3|TRBV4-3
CASSPKPTGGDSDTQYF
TGCGCCAGCAGCCCAAAGCCGACAGGGGGCGACTCGGATACGCAGTATTTT
>NA|13|NA|TRBJ2-3|TRBV4-1
CASRGLGAMTQYF
TGCGCCAGCCGGGGCCTTGGAGCAATGACGCAGTATTTT
>NA|15|NA|TRBJ1-1|TRBV7-8
CASSLDSGGPKEAFF
TGTGCCAGCAGCTTGGACAGCGGTGGACCAAAGGAAGCTTTCTTT
>NA|13|NA|TRBJ2-3|TRBV29-1
CSVEPGGTDTQYF
TGCAGCGTTGAGCCTGGGGGCACAGATACGCAGTATTTT
>NA|16|NA|TRBJ1-2|TRBV4-2
CASSQDVGSDFYGYTF
TGTGCCAGCAGCCAAGATGTAGGGAGTGACTTCTATGGCTACACCTTC
>NA|14|NA|TRBJ1-1|TRBV4-1
CASRGGGGSGEAFF
TGCGCCAGCAGGGGCGGTGGGGGCTCGGGTGAAGCTTTCTTT
>NA|14|few|TRBJ2-1|TRBV3-1
CASSQEWRVSEQFF
TGTGCCAGCAGCCAAGAGTGGAGGGTCTCTGAGCAGTTCTTC
>NA|14|NA|TRBJ1-2|TRBV6-2/TRBV6-3
CASSYQTDGYGYTF
TGTGCCAGCAGTTACCAGACAGATGGGTATGGCTACACCTTC
>TRBD1|12|few|TRBJ1-5|TRBV29-1
CSVGDRHQPQHF
TGCAGCGTTGGGGACAGACATCAGCCCCAGCATTTT
>TRBD1|14|few|TRBJ1-4|TRBV6-1
CASSQGTGFEKLFF
TGTGCCAGCAGTCAAGGGACAGGGTTTGAAAAACTGTTTTTT
>NA|15|NA|TRBJ1-5|TRBV20-1
CSARDLVGEGQPQHF
TGCAGTGCTAGAGATCTCGTCGGGGAGGGCCAGCCCCAGCATTTT
>NA|14|NA|TRBJ2-3|TRBV20-1
CSARTRESTDTQYF
TGCAGTGCTAGAACACGGGAGAGCACAGATACGCAGTATTTT
>NA|15|NA|TRBJ2-2|TRBV5-6
CASSSDRTNTGELFF
TGTGCCAGCAGCTCCGACAGGACGAACACCGGGGAGCTGTTTTTT
>NA|13|NA|TRBJ1-1|TRBV28
CASNDIMNTEAFF
TGTGCCAGCAACGACATCATGAACACTGAAGCTTTCTTT
>TRBD2|14|few|TRBJ2-1|TRBV29-1
CSVRVSGGAWEQFF
TGCAGCGTTCGCGTAAGCGGGGGGGCCTGGGAGCAGTTCTTC
>NA|13|NA|TRBJ2-1|TRBV24-1
CATSSPSYNEQFF
TGTGCCACCAGCTCCCCAAGCTACAATGAGCAGTTCTTC
>NA|13|NA|TRBJ2-7|TRBV20-1
CSAIFGILYEQYF
TGCAGTGCTATATTCGGGATTCTCTACGAGCAGTACTTC
>TRBD2|18|NA|TRBJ2-7|TRBV5-6
CASSLGLAGTMTYNEQYF
TGTGCCAGCAGCTTGGGACTAGCGGGTACAATGACCTACAATGAGCAGTACTTC
>TRBD2|16|NA|TRBJ2-3|TRBV20-1
CSARELAGPSTDTQYF
TGCAGTGCTAGAGAATTAGCGGGACCTAGCACAGATACGCAGTATTTT
>NA|15|once|TRBJ2-1|TRBV6-1
CASTEAGQPSYEQFF
TGTGCCAGCACAGAAGCGGGACAACCCTCCTACGAGCAGTTCTTC
>NA|15|NA|TRBJ2-5|TRBV20-1
CSARNPGFSPETQYF
TGCAGTGCTAGAAACCCCGGTTTTAGCCCAGAGACCCAGTACTTC
>NA|14|few|TRBJ2-7|TRBV29-1
CSVTYRGLEYEQYF
TGCAGCGTTACCTACAGGGGACTAGAGTACGAGCAGTACTTC
>TRBD2|17|few|TRBJ2-5|TRBV10-3
CAIAADISGSGLETQYF
TGTGCCATCGCAGCCGACATAAGCGGGAGTGGGTTAGAGACCCAGTACTTC
>NA|18|NA|TRBJ2-1|TRBV4-1
CASSQVGAGHILFHEQFF
TGCGCCAGCAGCCAAGTCGGGGCAGGGCACATACTATTTCATGAGCAGTTCTTC
>NA|13|NA|TRBJ2-7|TRBV12-3/TRBV12-4
CASREDGGNEQYF
TGTGCCAGCAGGGAGGACGGCGGCAATGAGCAGTACTTC
>NA|14|NA|TRBJ1-6|TRBV12-3/TRBV12-4
CASSLGTLGSPLHF
TGTGCCAGCAGTCTCGGGACGCTAGGTTCACCCCTCCACTTT
>TRBD1|15|NA|TRBJ2-7|TRBV10-1
CASSAAGQGSYEQYF
TGCGCCAGCAGTGCCGCGGGACAGGGATCCTACGAGCAGTACTTC
>NA|12|NA|TRBJ2-1|TRBV10-3
CAISPKQNEQFF
TGTGCCATCAGTCCTAAGCAGAATGAGCAGTTCTTC
>NA|12|NA|TRBJ2-5|TRBV29-1
CSVVGTQETQYF
TGCAGCGTTGTAGGAACCCAAGAGACCCAGTACTTC
>NA|14|few|TRBJ2-3|TRBV28
CASSLLLPTDTQYF
TGTGCCAGCAGTTTATTACTACCCACAGATACGCAGTATTTT
>TRBD1|14|NA|TRBJ1-1|TRBV29-1
CSVVGDSQNTEAFF
TGCAGCGTCGTCGGGGACAGCCAGAACACTGAAGCTTTCTTT
>TRBD1|13|few|TRBJ2-7|TRBV6-2/TRBV6-3
CASTPDRDGEQYF
TGTGCCAGCACCCCGGACAGGGATGGCGAGCAGTACTTC
>TRBD1|15|NA|TRBJ2-1|TRBV7-2
CASSLDRGSFNEQFF
TGTGCCAGCAGCTTAGACAGGGGGTCCTTCAATGAGCAGTTCTTC
>TRBD1|14|NA|TRBJ2-7|TRBV7-2
CASSGDRGRREQYF
TGTGCCAGCAGCGGGGACAGGGGGCGTCGGGAGCAGTACTTC
>NA|14|NA|TRBJ1-1|TRBV12-3/TRBV12-4
CASSAERLNTEAFF
TGTGCCAGCAGTGCCGAAAGGTTGAACACTGAAGCTTTCTTT
>NA|17|NA|TRBJ1-6|TRBV6-1
CASLLSSPSSYNSPLHF
TGTGCCAGCCTCCTATCGTCTCCGAGCTCCTATAATTCACCCCTCCACTTT
>TRBD1|14|few|TRBJ2-7|TRBV20-1
CSARYRGPTYEQYF
TGCAGTGCTAGGTACAGGGGGCCCACCTACGAGCAGTACTTC
>NA|14|NA|TRBJ1-1|TRBV7-2
CASSYGVKDTEAFF
TGTGCCAGCAGCTACGGGGTAAAGGACACTGAAGCTTTCTTT
>TRBD2|16|few|TRBJ2-3|TRBV20-1
CSARDLASGHTDTQYF
TGCAGTGCTAGAGATCTGGCTAGCGGACACACAGATACGCAGTATTTT
>TRBD2|17|NA|TRBJ2-3|TRBV7-8
CASSPGLAGGPTDTQYF
TGTGCCAGCAGCCCGGGACTAGCGGGGGGGCCAACAGATACGCAGTATTTT
>NA|13|NA|TRBJ2-3|TRBV2
CASYQNRADTQYF
TGTGCCAGCTACCAAAACAGGGCAGATACGCAGTATTTT
>NA|16|NA|TRBJ2-4|TRBV25-1
CASSPPDTLAKNIRYF
TGTGCCAGCAGTCCTCCCGACACGCTAGCCAAAAACATTCGGTACTTC
>NA|13|NA|TRBJ1-1|TRBV25-1
CASSEYGETEAFF
TGTGCCAGCAGTGAATATGGGGAGACTGAAGCTTTCTTT